The 21 T cell receptor beta chains below all came from one sample that was sequenced in a study of T cell repertoires in cytomegalovirus infection. In TCRdb, the reads were re-called with MiXCR into one record per CDR3 protein. The profile shows 210,000 or so distinct CDR3 sequences, about 5.9% of them singletons. The sample was PBMCs. Source of these receptors: a human donor in good health (CMV status not recorded). Some clones in this sample may be carry-over from other donors' samples.

This clonotype appeared many times. This rearrangement joins TRBV7-2 to TRBJ2-4; D unclear. CDR1 and CDR2 (germline): SGHTA, FQGNSA. Trimming took off 5 bases at V and 1 base at J, with 3 bases between the two ends. The CDR3 has 12 amino acids. In DNA, the CDR3 is TGTGCCAGCAGCCTTGCCAAAAACATTCAGTACTTC. Amino acids: CASSLAKNIQYF.

This clonotype was detected many times. The V and J genes are TRBV28 and TRBJ1-1; D is uncertain. V lost 1 base, J lost 1 base, and 13 bases lay in between. CDR1 MDHEN and CDR2 SYDVKM come from the germline V gene. The CDR3 consists of 16 residues. The DNA for the CDR3 is TGTGCCAGCAGTTTATCGGCCCCAGGTAGGAACACTGAAGCTTTCTTT. Translated: CASSLSAPGRNTEAFF.

The sample holds many counts of this clonotype. The J gene is TRBJ1-1, the V gene TRBV6-1; possibly TRBD1 for D (5 bases). CDR1 is MNHNS and CDR2 is SASEGT in the germline V gene. Trimming removed 6 bases from V and 0 bases from J, with 14 bases in between. This CDR3 is built from 15 residues. DNA of the CDR3: TGTGCCAGCAGCCCCGCGGGGCAGGTGAACACTGAAGCTTTCTTT. Its translation is CASSPAGQVNTEAFF.

This clonotype occurred many times. The chain couples TRBV27 to TRBJ1-5; D remains unclear. The CDR3 is 14 residues long. Trimming removed 3 bases from V and 6 bases from J, with 12 bases in between. The germline V gene encodes CDR1 MNHEY and CDR2 SMNVEV (reference sequence). The CDR3 loop is CASSFEASGQPQHF. The CDR3 DNA is TGTGCCAGCAGTTTCGAGGCCAGCGGTCAGCCCCAGCATTTT.

The table lists this clonotype with many counts. The gene calls are TRBV7-2 and TRBJ2-3; 9 bases map to TRBD2. The CDR3 contains 15 residues. The V segment lost 5 bases and the J segment 1 base; nucleotides outside the gene matches: 4. CDR1 and CDR2 from the germline V gene are SGHTA and FQGNSA. DNA for the CDR3: TGTGCCAGCAGCCGCCGGACTAGCGGCACAGATACGCAGTATTTT. Amino acid sequence: CASSRRTSGTDTQYF.

This clonotype has a count of ten or more. The V and J genes are TRBV7-2 and TRBJ1-3, with TRBD1 identical over 7 bases. CDR3 length: 15 amino acids. V lost 5 bases, J lost 2 bases, and 6 bases stayed unmatched. The germline V gene has CDR1 SGHTA and CDR2 FQGNSA. CDR3 in DNA: TGTGCCAGCAGCCAACAACAGGGGCCTGGAAACACCATATATTTT. Protein sequence: CASSQQQGPGNTIYF.

The chain couples TRBV18 to TRBJ1-1; a weak D match, TRBD1 (6 bases). The V end was cut by 3 bases, the J end by 5 bases, with 13 bases between. The germline CDR1 and CDR2 sequences are KGHSH and LQKENI. The CDR3 runs to 14 residues. The CDR3 nucleotides read TGTGCCAGCTCACCGACAGGAAAGGGAACTGAAGCTTTCTTT. Translating it yields CASSPTGKGTEAFF.

This clonotype occurred many times. This chain joins TRBV11-2 and TRBJ2-3; 7 bases agree with TRBD1. This CDR3 has 16 amino acids. Trimming removed 5 bases from V and 0 bases from J; junction bases left unmatched: 8. Germline loops: CDR1 SGHAT, CDR2 FQNNGV. The CDR3 region is CASSRQGAWSTDTQYF. Written as DNA, the CDR3 is TGTGCCAGCAGCAGACAGGGAGCTTGGAGCACAGATACGCAGTATTTT.

This clonotype was detected many times. The rearrangement uses TRBV7-9 and TRBJ1-4; 10 bases are shared with TRBD1. CDR1 SEHNR and CDR2 FQNEAQ come from the germline V gene (reference sequence). The junction had 8 bases not matched to a gene; V was cut back by 4 bases and J by 3 bases. This CDR3 is built from 17 residues. The DNA for the CDR3 is TGTGCCAGCAGCTCCCGGGACAGGGGCAAGGCTAATGAAAAACTGTTTTTT. Encoded protein: CASSSRDRGKANEKLFF.

This clonotype has at least ten counts. J is TRBJ2-6 and V is TRBV7-2; TRBD2 is a possible D gene (5 bases). Germline V gene sequence: CDR1 SGHTA, CDR2 FQGNSA. V lost 4 bases, J lost 1 base, and 20 bases lay in between. The CDR3 covers 19 residues. CDR3 residues: CASSSSPQRSLSGANVLTF. The CDR3 DNA sequence: TGTGCCAGCAGCTCCAGCCCCCAGCGGTCTCTTTCTGGGGCCAACGTCCTGACTTTC.

This clonotype appeared many times. The rearrangement uses TRBV29-1 and TRBJ1-5; TRBD1 matches at 7 bases. The CDR3 is made up of 14 amino acids. Germline trimming cut 5 bases from V and 0 bases from J; bases unmatched to any gene: 4. Looked up from germline, CDR1 is SQVTM and CDR2 is ANQGSEA. DNA of the CDR3: TGCAGCGTTCAACAGGGGTCTAGCAATCAGCCCCAGCATTTT. Protein sequence: CSVQQGSSNQPQHF.

For this clonotype: The DNA is left out, because the CDR3 cannot be placed on it with certainty; the CDR3 is given as TCRdb lists it. The genes are TRBV28 and TRBJ1-1. The CDR3 totals 15 residues, both ends included. Germline V gene sequence: CDR1 MDHEN, CDR2 SYDVKM. CDR3 residues: CASSFLEIKNTEAFF.

This clonotype has a count of ten or more. The V gene is TRBV7-8, the J gene TRBJ2-7; either TRBD1 or TRBD2 may supply D (5 bases each). Germline CDR1 SGHVS, CDR2 FQNEAQ. V lost 2 bases and J lost 3, with 14 bases in between. This CDR3 spans 15 amino acids. CDR3: CASSLQGSGGYEQYF. For the CDR3, the DNA is TGTGCCAGCAGCTTACAGGGTAGTGGAGGCTACGAGCAGTACTTC.

This clonotype was observed many times. This chain joins TRBV18 and TRBJ2-2; no firm D call. This CDR3 is 14 amino acids long. CDR1 is KGHSH, CDR2 LQKENI, per germline. V was cut by 0 bases and J by 1 base, with 3 bases left in between. The CDR3 protein is CASSPPKNTGELFF. The CDR3, as DNA: TGTGCCAGCTCACCACCGAAGAACACCGGGGAGCTGTTTTTT.

Notes on this clonotype: Given a much more abundant clone one base away, this may be a read error. The chain carries TRBV29-1 and TRBJ1-4; no clear D. Per the germline V gene, CDR1 is SQVTM and CDR2 is ANQGSEA. Trimming cost V 6 bases and J 3 bases, with 11 bases left between them. The CDR3 sequence is 13 residues long. The CDR3 DNA follows: TGCAGCGTCACCCCCCAGCCTAATGAAAAACTGTTTTTT. The encoded protein is CSVTPQPNEKLFF.

This clonotype was seen a few times. V is TRBV20-1 and J is TRBJ1-1; no firm D call. The CDR3 length is 15 residues. Germline V lookup: CDR1 DFQATT, CDR2 SNEGSKA (reference sequence). Trimming stripped 2 bases from V and 1 base from J, with 14 bases between. CDR3 DNA sequence: TGCAGTGCTAGAATGAGATCCATCCAGAACACTGAAGCTTTCTTT. Residues: CSARMRSIQNTEAFF.

This clonotype showed up many times. This sequence joins TRBV2 and TRBJ2-7; D perhaps matches TRBD1 (5 bases). V was cut by 4 bases and J by 3 bases, with 7 bases left in between. Germline V CDR1 and CDR2: SNHLY, FYNNEI. The CDR3 totals 12 residues. The DNA for the CDR3 is TGTGCCAGCAGTGGGGGCAGCTACGAGCAGTACTTC. It specifies CASSGGSYEQYF.

This clonotype was counted many times. The chain links TRBV5-1 to TRBJ2-4, with TRBD1 matching over 9 bases. J lost 8 bases, V lost 1 base, and 4 bases had no gene match. Germline values: CDR1 SGHRS, CDR2 YFSETQ. The CDR3 loop spans 14 amino acids. The CDR3 loop is CASSLQDRGDIQYF. CDR3 DNA: TGCGCCAGCAGCTTGCAGGACAGGGGAGACATTCAGTACTTC.

This chain uses TRBV7-3 with TRBJ1-1; D might be TRBD1 (5 bases). The CDR3 length is 15 residues. The germline gives CDR1 SGHTA, CDR2 FQGTGA. V dropped 5 bases and J dropped 1 base, with 14 bases sitting between them. CDR3 sequence (DNA): TGTGCCAGCAGCCCCCAGGGAGGGACGAACACTGAAGCTTTCTTT. This gives the protein CASSPQGGTNTEAFF.

This clonotype was observed at least ten times. The CDR3 spells CASSLPTGGWSGANVLTF. DNA of the CDR3: TGTGCCAGCAGCTTACCTACAGGGGGCTGGTCTGGGGCCAACGTCCTGACTTTC. The rearrangement joins TRBV7-8 to TRBJ2-6, with 9 bases fitting TRBD1. Losses at the gene ends were 2 bases for V and 1 base for J; bases not matched to a gene: 6. Germline-derived CDR1 and CDR2 are SGHVS and FQNEAQ. The CDR3 runs to 18 residues.

This clonotype was seen at least ten times. The chain carries TRBV2 and TRBJ1-2; no firm D call. CDR3 length equals 13 residues. V was shortened by 11 bases and J by 3 bases, with 16 bases between the two germline ends. Germline loops: CDR1 SNHLY, CDR2 FYNNEI. The CDR3 loop reads CAGRGSRDYGYTF. CDR3 in DNA: TGTGCCGGACGAGGCTCGCGGGACTATGGCTACACCTTC.